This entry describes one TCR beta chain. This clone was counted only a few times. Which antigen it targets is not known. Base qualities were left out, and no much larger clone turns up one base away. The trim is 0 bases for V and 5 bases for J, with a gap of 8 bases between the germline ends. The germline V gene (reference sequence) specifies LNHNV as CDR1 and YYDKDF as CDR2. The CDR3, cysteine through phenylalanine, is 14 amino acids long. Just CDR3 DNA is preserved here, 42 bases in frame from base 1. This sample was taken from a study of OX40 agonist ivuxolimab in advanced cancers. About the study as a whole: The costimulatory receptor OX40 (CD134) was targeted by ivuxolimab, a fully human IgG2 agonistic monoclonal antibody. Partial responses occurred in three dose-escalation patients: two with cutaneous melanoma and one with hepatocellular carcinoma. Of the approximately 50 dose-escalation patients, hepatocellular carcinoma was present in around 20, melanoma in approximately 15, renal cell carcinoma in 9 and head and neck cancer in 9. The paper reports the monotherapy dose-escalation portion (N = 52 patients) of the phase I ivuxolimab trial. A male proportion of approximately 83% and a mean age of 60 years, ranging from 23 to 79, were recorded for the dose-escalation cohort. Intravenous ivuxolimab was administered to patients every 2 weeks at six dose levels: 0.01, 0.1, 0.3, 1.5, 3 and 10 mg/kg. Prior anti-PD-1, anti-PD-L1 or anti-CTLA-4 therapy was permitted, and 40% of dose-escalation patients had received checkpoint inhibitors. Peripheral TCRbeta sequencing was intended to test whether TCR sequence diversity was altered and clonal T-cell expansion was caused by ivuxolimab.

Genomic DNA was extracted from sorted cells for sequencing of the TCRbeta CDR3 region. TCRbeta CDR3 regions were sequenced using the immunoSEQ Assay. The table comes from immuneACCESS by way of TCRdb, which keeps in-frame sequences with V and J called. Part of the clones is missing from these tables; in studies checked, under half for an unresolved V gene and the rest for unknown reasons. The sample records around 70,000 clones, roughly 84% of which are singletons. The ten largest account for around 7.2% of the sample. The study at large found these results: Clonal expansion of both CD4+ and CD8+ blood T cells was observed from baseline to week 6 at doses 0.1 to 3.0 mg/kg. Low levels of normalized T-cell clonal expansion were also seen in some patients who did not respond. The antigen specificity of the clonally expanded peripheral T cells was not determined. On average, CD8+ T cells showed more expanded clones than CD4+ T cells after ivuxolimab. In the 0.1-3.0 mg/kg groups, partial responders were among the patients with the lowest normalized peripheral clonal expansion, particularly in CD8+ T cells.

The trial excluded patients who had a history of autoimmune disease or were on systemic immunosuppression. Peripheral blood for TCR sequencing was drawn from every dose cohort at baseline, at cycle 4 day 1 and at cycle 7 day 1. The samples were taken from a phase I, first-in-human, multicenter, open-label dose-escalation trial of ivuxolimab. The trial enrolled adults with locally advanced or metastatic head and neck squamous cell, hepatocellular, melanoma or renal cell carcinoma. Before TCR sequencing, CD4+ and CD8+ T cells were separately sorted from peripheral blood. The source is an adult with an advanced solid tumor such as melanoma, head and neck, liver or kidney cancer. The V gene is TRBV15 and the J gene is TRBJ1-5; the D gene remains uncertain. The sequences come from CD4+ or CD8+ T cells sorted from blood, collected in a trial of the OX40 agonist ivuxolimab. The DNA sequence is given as TGTGCCACCAGCAGAGACAGGCCCGATCAGCCCCAGCATTTT. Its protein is CATSRDRPDQPQHF. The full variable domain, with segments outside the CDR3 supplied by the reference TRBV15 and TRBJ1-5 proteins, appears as DAMVIQNPRYQVTQFGKPVTLSCSQTLNHNVMYWYQQKSSQAPKLLFHYYDKDFNNEADTPDNFQSRRPNTSFCFLDIRSPGLGDTAMYLCATSRDRPDQPQHFGDGTRLSIL.